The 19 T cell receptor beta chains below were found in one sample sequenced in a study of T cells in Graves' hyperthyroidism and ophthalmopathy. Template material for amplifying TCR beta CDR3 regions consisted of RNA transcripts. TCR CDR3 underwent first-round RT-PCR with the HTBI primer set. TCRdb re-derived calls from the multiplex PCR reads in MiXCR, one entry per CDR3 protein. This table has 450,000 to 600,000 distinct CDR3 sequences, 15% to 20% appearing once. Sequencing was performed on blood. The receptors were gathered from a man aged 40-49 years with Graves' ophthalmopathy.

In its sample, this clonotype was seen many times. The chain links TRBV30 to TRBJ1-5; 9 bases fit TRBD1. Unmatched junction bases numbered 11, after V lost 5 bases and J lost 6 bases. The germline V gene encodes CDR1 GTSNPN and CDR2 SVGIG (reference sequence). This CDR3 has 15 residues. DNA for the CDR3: TGTGCCTGGGGGGAGGGACAGGGCCTGGTTCAGCCCCAGCATTTT. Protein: CAWGEGQGLVQPQHF.

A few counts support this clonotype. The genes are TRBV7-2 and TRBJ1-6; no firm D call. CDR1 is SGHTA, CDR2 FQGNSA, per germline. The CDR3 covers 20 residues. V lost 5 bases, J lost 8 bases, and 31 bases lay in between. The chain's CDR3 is CASSPFIGGQALLQHSPLHF. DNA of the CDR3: TGTGCCAGCAGCCCCTTTATCGGAGGGCAGGCTTTACTGCAGCATTCACCCCTCCACTTT.

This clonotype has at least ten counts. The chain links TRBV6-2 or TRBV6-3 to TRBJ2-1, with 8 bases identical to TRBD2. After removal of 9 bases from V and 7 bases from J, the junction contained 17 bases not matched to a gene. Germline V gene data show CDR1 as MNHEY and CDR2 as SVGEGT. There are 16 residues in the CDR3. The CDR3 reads CASTTQRAGGRNEQFF. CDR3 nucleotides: TGTGCCAGTACCACCCAGCGGGCGGGAGGCAGGAATGAGCAGTTCTTC.

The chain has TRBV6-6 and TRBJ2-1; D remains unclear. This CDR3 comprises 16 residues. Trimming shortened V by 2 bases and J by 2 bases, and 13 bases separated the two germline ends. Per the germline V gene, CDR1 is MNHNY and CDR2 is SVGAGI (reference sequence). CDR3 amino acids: CASSYKAQIAYNEQFF. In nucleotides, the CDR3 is TGTGCCAGCAGTTACAAGGCGCAGATTGCCTACAATGAGCAGTTCTTC.

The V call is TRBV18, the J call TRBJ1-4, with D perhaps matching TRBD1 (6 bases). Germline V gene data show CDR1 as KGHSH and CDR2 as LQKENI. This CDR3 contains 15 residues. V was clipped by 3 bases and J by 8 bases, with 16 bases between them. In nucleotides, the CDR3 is TGTGCCAGCTCACCCCGTGGGGACACCGCAGAAAAACTGTTTTTT. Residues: CASSPRGDTAEKLFF.

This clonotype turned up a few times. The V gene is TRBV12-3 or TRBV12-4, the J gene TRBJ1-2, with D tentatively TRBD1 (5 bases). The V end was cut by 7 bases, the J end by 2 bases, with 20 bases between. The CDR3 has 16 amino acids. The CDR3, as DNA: TGTGCCAGCAAAACGACGTTGGTGGGGCTGAACTATGGCTACACCTTC. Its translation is CASKTTLVGLNYGYTF.

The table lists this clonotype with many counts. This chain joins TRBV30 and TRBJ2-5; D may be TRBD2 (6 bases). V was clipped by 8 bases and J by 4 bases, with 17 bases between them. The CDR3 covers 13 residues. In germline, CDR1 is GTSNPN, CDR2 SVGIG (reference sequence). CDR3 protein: CAIMEGSRETQYF. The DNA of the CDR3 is TGTGCCATTATGGAGGGGTCACGAGAGACCCAGTACTTC.

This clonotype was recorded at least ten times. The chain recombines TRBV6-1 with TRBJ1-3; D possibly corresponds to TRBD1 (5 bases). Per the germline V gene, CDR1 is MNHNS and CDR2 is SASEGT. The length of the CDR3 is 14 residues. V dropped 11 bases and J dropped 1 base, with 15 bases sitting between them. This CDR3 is CACRQTGSGNTIYF. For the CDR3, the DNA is TGTGCCTGCCGACAGACGGGATCTGGAAACACCATATATTTT.

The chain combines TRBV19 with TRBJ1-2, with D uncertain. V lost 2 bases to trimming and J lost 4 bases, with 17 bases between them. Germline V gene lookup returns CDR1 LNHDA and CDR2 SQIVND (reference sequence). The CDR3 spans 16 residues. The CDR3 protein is CASSITWLDFRYGYTF. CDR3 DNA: TGTGCCAGTAGTATAACCTGGTTGGATTTTCGCTATGGCTACACCTTC.

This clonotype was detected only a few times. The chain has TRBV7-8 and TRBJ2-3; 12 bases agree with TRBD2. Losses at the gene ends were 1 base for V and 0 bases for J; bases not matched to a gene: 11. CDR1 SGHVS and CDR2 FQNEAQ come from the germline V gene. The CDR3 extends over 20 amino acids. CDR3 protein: CASSLVLPSGGATSTDTQYF. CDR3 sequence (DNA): TGTGCCAGCAGCTTAGTCCTGCCTAGCGGGGGGGCAACTAGCACAGATACGCAGTATTTT.

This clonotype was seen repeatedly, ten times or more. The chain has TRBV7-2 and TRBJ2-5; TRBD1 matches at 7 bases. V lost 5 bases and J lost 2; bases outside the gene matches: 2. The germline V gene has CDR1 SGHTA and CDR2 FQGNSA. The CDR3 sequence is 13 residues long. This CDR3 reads CASSRGQQETQYF. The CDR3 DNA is TGTGCCAGCAGCCGGGGACAGCAAGAGACCCAGTACTTC.

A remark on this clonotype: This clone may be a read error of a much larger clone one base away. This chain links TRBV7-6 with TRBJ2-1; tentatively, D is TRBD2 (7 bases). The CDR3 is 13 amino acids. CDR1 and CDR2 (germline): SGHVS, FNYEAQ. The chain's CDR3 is CAGSRREGDEQFF. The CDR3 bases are TGTGCCGGCAGCAGAAGGGAGGGGGATGAGCAGTTCTTC.

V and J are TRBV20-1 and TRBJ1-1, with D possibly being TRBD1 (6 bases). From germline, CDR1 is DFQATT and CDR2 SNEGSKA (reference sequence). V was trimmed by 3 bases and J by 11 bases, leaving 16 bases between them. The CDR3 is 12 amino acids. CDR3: CSARWAGERAFF. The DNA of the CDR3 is TGCAGTGCTAGGTGGGCAGGGGAAAGGGCTTTCTTT.

The DNA of the CDR3 is TGTGCCAGCAGCTTGCTGAATGAGGGGCGCACTGAAGCTTTCTTT. Its protein product is CASSLLNEGRTEAFF. The gene calls are TRBV5-6 and TRBJ1-1, with D possibly being TRBD1 (5 bases). Germline V CDR1 and CDR2: SGHDT, YYEEEE. This CDR3 region has 15 residues. Deletions cut 1 base from V and 4 bases from J, with 14 bases between.

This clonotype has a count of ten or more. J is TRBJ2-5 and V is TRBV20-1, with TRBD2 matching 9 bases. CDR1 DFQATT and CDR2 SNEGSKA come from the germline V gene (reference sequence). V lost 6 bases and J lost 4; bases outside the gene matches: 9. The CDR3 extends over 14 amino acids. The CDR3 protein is CSAPASGAGETQYF. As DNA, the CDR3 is TGCAGTGCCCCCGCTAGCGGGGCGGGAGAGACCCAGTACTTC.

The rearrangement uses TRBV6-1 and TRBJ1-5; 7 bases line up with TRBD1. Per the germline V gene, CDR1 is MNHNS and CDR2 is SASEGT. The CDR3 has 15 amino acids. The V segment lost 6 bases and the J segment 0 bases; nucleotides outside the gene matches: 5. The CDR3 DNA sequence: TGTGCCAGCAGCCCAGGGACAGTTAGCAATCAGCCCCAGCATTTT. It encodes CASSPGTVSNQPQHF.

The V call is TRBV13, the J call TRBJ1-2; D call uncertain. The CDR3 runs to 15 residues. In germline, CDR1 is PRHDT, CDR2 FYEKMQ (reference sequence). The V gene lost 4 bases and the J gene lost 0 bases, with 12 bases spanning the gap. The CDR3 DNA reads TGTGCCAGCAGCTCCAGTATGGGGACTAACTATGGCTACACCTTC. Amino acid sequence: CASSSSMGTNYGYTF.

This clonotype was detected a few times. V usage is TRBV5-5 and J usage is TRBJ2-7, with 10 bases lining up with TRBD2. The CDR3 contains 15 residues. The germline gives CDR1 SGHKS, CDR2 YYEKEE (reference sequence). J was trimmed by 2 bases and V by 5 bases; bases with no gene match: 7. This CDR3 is CASRSSGRVAYEQYF. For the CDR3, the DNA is TGTGCCAGCAGATCCAGCGGGAGGGTAGCCTACGAGCAGTACTTC.

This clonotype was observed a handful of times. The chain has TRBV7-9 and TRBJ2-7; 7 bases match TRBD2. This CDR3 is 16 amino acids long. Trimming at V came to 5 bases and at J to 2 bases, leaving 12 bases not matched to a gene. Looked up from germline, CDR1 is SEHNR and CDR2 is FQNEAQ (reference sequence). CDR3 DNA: TGTGCCAGCAGCCCAACTGGGGGGGGGTCCGCCTACGAGCAGTACTTC. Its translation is CASSPTGGGSAYEQYF.